This entry lists 22 T cell receptor beta chains sequenced from one sample in a study of fetal regulatory T cell absence and autoimmunity. TCRdb's copy holds only in-frame clones and misses some; the assay was immunoSEQ multiplex PCR. The sample shows just over 45,000 clones, 70% to 85% of them seen only once. The material sequenced was cord blood. These TCRs come from a newborn boy with IPEX syndrome.

The rearrangement links TRBV30 to TRBJ2-1; 11 bases map to TRBD2. J gave up 9 bases and V 0 bases, and 7 bases lay outside the gene matches. CDR1 GTSNPN and CDR2 SVGIG come from the germline V gene (reference sequence). This CDR3 contains 15 residues. The CDR3, as DNA: TGTGCCTGGAGTGTACTAGCGGGAGAAGGTAGTGAGCAGTTCTTC. Protein product: CAWSVLAGEGSEQFF.

The chain employs TRBV2 and TRBJ2-7; 10 positions match TRBD2. Trimming at V came to 7 bases and at J to 5 bases, leaving 8 bases not matched to a gene. Germline V gives CDR1 SNHLY, CDR2 FYNNEI. This CDR3 contains 14 residues. CDR3 in DNA: TGTGCCAGCACCTCAGCGGGAGGGCCGGACGAGCAGTACTTC. Translated, it gives CASTSAGGPDEQYF.

CDR3 DNA sequence: TGTGCCAGCAGTGGACTCGACAGGGCGGCAGATACGCAGTATTTT. Translated, it gives CASSGLDRAADTQYF. The chain links TRBV2 to TRBJ2-3; TRBD1 matches at 7 bases. With 4 bases clipped from V and 4 bases from J, the junction kept 8 bases outside the gene matches. The CDR3 sequence is 15 residues long. Looked up from germline, CDR1 is SNHLY and CDR2 is FYNNEI. Supplemented by reference TRBV2 and TRBJ2-3, the full variable domain reads EPEVTQTPSHQVTQMGQEVILRCVPISNHLYFYWYRQILGQKVEFLVSFYNNEISEKSEIFDDQFSVERPDGSNFTLKIRSTKLEDSAMYFCASSGLDRAADTQYFGPGTRLTVL.

The chain has TRBV5-4 and TRBJ2-3; 8 bases fit TRBD2. CDR1 and CDR2 from the germline V gene are SGHNT and YYREEE (reference sequence). There are 13 residues in the CDR3. V trimming: 9 bases; J trimming: 1 base; junction bases outside the gene matches: 4. CDR3 in DNA: TGTGCCATCTCGCGGGGGGGCACAGATACGCAGTATTTT. Translation: CAISRGGTDTQYF.

The chain couples TRBV6-5 to TRBJ1-5; no definite D call. V dropped 6 bases and J dropped 0 bases, with 9 bases sitting between them. Germline V gives CDR1 MNHEY, CDR2 SVGAGI. The CDR3 runs 14 residues. The CDR3 DNA reads TGTGCCAGCAGCCTCGCGGGTAGCAATCAGCCCCAGCATTTT. Translation: CASSLAGSNQPQHF.

This clone has just one count. This chain joins TRBV5-6 and TRBJ1-2; 7 nucleotides align to TRBD1. The CDR3 runs 15 residues. The trim removed 2 bases at V and 3 bases at J, leaving 7 bases unmatched. Germline assignment: CDR1 SGHDT and CDR2 YYEEEE. CDR3 sequence: CASSFVDRADYGYTF. As DNA, the CDR3 is TGTGCCAGCAGCTTCGTCGACAGGGCCGACTATGGCTACACCTTC.

The rearrangement joins TRBV27 to TRBJ2-1, with D uncertain. The CDR3 extends over 15 amino acids. From germline, CDR1 is MNHEY and CDR2 SMNVEV (reference sequence). V gave up 3 bases and J gave up 4 bases, with 13 bases separating them. CDR3 amino acids: CASSFHPGSYNEQFF. The CDR3 nucleotides read TGTGCCAGCAGTTTTCATCCTGGGTCTTACAATGAGCAGTTCTTC.

The chain recombines TRBV7-9 with TRBJ2-1, with TRBD2 matching over 7 bases. Trimming cost V 4 bases and J 0 bases; bases outside gene matches: 3. Germline V gene data show CDR1 as SEHNR and CDR2 as FQNEAQ (reference sequence). The CDR3 has 15 residues. The CDR3 coding sequence is TGTGCCAGCAGCTCGCAGCGGGACTCCTACAATGAGCAGTTCTTC. As protein: CASSSQRDSYNEQFF.

DNA for the CDR3: TGTGCCAGCAGCAACTCAGGGACGAGCTATGGCTACACCTTC. It translates to CASSNSGTSYGYTF. V is TRBV11-2 and J is TRBJ1-2; TRBD1 might be the D (5 bases). Trimming stripped 5 bases from V and 4 bases from J, with 14 bases between. Germline values: CDR1 SGHAT, CDR2 FQNNGV. CDR3 length: 14 residues.

The count of this clone is one. CDR3 bases: TGTGCCTGGAGTGTAATGAGGGATACCTTCACAGATACGCAGTATTTT. Protein product: CAWSVMRDTFTDTQYF. V and J are TRBV30 and TRBJ2-3; tentative D call: TRBD2 (5 bases). Trimming took off 0 bases at V and 2 bases at J, with 15 bases between the two ends. The CDR3 contains 16 residues. The germline V gene has CDR1 GTSNPN and CDR2 SVGIG (reference sequence).

The J gene is TRBJ2-1, the V gene TRBV5-6; TRBD2 matches 7 bases. The germline CDR1 and CDR2 sequences are SGHDT and YYEEEE. CDR3 length: 15 amino acids. Losses at the gene ends were 2 bases for V and 7 bases for J; bases not matched to a gene: 9. The CDR3 bases are TGTGCCAGCAGCTTCATGGGGGGGAGGTTAAATGAGCAGTTCTTC. Amino acids: CASSFMGGRLNEQFF. Combining the CDR3 with reference TRBV5-6 and TRBJ2-1 gives the whole variable domain DAGVTQSPTHLIKTRGQQVTLRCSPKSGHDTVSWYQQALGQGPQFIFQYYEEEERQRGNFPDRFSGHQFPNYSSELNVNALLLGDSALYLCASSFMGGRLNEQFFGPGTRLTVL.

This clone has more than one count but fewer than ten. This chain uses TRBV19 with TRBJ1-2; no clear D. The CDR3 is made up of 14 amino acids. Germline CDR1 reads LNHDA; CDR2 reads SQIVND (reference sequence). Trimming took 1 base from V and 4 from J, leaving 10 bases between them. CDR3 in DNA: TGTGCCAGTAGTATAGGGCAGGTCGTCTATGGCTACACCTTC. As protein: CASSIGQVVYGYTF.

The J gene is TRBJ1-4, the V gene TRBV5-1; 10 positions agree with TRBD1. Trimming at V came to 3 bases and at J to 8 bases, leaving 10 bases not matched to a gene. The germline gives CDR1 SGHRS, CDR2 YFSETQ. This CDR3 spans 16 amino acids. CDR3 in amino acids: CASSSLPGQGREKLFF. CDR3 sequence (DNA): TGCGCCAGCAGCTCTCTGCCGGGACAGGGGAGGGAAAAACTGTTTTTT.

The rearrangement links TRBV6-1 to TRBJ2-7; 7 bases line up with TRBD2. Germline CDR1 and CDR2: MNHNS and SASEGT. CDR3 size: 14 residues. V gave up 10 bases and J gave up 0 bases; unmatched junction bases: 9. In DNA, the CDR3 is TGTGCCATCCGACTAGCCCCCTTCTCCTACGAGCAGTACTTC. It is translated as CAIRLAPFSYEQYF.

The genes are TRBV7-2 and TRBJ2-3; D assignment may be TRBD1 or TRBD2 (5 bases each). This CDR3 contains 14 residues. Deletions cut 5 bases from V and 6 bases from J, with 15 bases between. Per germline, CDR1 SGHTA and CDR2 FQGNSA. CDR3 nucleotide sequence: TGTGCCAGCAGCCCCCGACGGGGCCTGGATACGCAGTATTTT. Protein: CASSPRRGLDTQYF.

The genes are TRBV19 and TRBJ1-1; a possible D gene is TRBD1 (5 bases). The CDR3 consists of 14 residues. Germline V lookup: CDR1 LNHDA, CDR2 SQIVND (reference sequence). The V end lost 2 bases, the J end lost 3 bases, and 10 bases lay between the germline ends. The chain's CDR3 is CASSIRGRDTEAFF. CDR3 nucleotide sequence: TGTGCCAGTAGTATACGGGGGAGGGACACTGAAGCTTTCTTT.

DNA of the CDR3: TGTGCCATCAGTGAGTCGAAGGACAGATGGGATGGCTACACCTTC. Protein product: CAISESKDRWDGYTF. The J gene is TRBJ1-2, the V gene TRBV10-3, with D perhaps TRBD1 (6 bases). V was trimmed by 0 bases and J by 6 bases, leaving 14 bases between them. This CDR3 comprises 15 residues. From germline, CDR1 is ENHRY and CDR2 SYGVKD.

V is TRBV27 and J is TRBJ1-2; D is uncertain. CDR3 size: 11 residues. Trimming pared 4 bases from V and 4 bases from J, leaving 4 bases between. CDR1 is MNHEY, CDR2 SMNVEV, per germline (reference sequence). This chain's CDR3 is CASSSGYGYTF. CDR3 DNA: TGTGCCAGCAGTTCGGGCTATGGCTACACCTTC.

J is TRBJ1-1 and V is TRBV5-4; D possibly corresponds to TRBD1 (5 bases). In germline, CDR1 is SGHNT, CDR2 YYREEE (reference sequence). The length of the CDR3 is 14 residues. V was shortened by 0 bases and J by 2 bases, with 8 bases between the two germline ends. In DNA form, the CDR3 reads TGTGCCAGCAGCTTGGGGACACTAAACACTGAAGCTTTCTTT. The encoded protein is CASSLGTLNTEAFF.

The CDR3 sequence: CASSLEPPESGEQFF. The CDR3 bases are TGTGCCAGCAGCCTAGAACCCCCTGAGTCAGGTGAGCAGTTCTTC. V is TRBV5-6 and J is TRBJ2-1; the D is unclear. The CDR3 has 15 amino acids. Trimming removed 4 bases at V and 9 bases at J, with 20 bases between. CDR1 is SGHDT and CDR2 is YYEEEE in the germline V gene. The whole variable domain, filled in from reference TRBV5-6 and TRBJ2-1, reads DAGVTQSPTHLIKTRGQQVTLRCSPKSGHDTVSWYQQALGQGPQFIFQYYEEEERQRGNFPDRFSGHQFPNYSSELNVNALLLGDSALYLCASSLEPPESGEQFFGPGTRLTVL.

The V and J genes are TRBV7-9 and TRBJ1-1; TRBD1 matches 10 bases. Per the germline V gene, CDR1 is SEHNR and CDR2 is FQNEAQ (reference sequence). The CDR3 sequence is 13 residues long. The J segment lost 5 bases and the V segment lost 4 bases, leaving 1 base of the junction unmatched. CDR3 DNA sequence: TGTGCCAGCAGCTGGACAGGGGGTACTGAAGCTTTCTTT. Its protein is CASSWTGGTEAFF.

CDR3 region: CASSRTGGNTGELFF. The CDR3 DNA reads TGCGCCAGCAGCCGGACAGGGGGCAACACCGGGGAGCTGTTTTTT. J is TRBJ2-2 and V is TRBV4-3, with TRBD1 matching 11 bases. Germline loops: CDR1 LGHNA, CDR2 YSLEER. V lost 4 bases and J lost 2; bases outside the gene matches: 0. The CDR3 is made up of 15 amino acids.